A selection of T cell receptor beta chains follows, all from one sample in a study of blood T cell repertoires in COVID-19. Assay used: immunoSEQ multiplex PCR; TCRdb lists only in-frame clones, some missing. The sample records approximately 100,000 clones, approximately 90% being singletons. Sequences were obtained from peripheral blood. These receptors all come from a human donor in a cohort sampled during active COVID-19. Both conserved end residues are part of each CDR3. D genes are given only for firm matches. Not all rows give a size; the values are once, few, many and, for expanded clones, a class.

D: TRBD2
J: TRBJ2-2
V: TRBV6-2/TRBV6-3
length: 15
size: .
DNA: TGTGCCAGCAGTTACTCGGGGGAGGGCACCGGGGAGCTGTTTTTT
CDR3: CASSYSGEGTGELFF

D: TRBD1
J: TRBJ2-3
V: TRBV5-4
length: 14
size: .
DNA: TGTGCCAGCAGCTTTGGACAGGGCCGGATTGAGCAGTATTTT
CDR3: CASSFGQGRIEQYF

D: TRBD2
J: TRBJ2-5
V: TRBV2
length: 14
size: .
DNA: TGTGCCAGCAGCGGACTAGCGGGGGTAGAGACCCAGTACTTC
CDR3: CASSGLAGVETQYF

D: .
J: TRBJ2-1
V: TRBV9
length: 16
size: few
DNA: TGTGCCAGCAGCGTAGATCGGAGATCCCCCTACAATGAGCAGTTCTTC
CDR3: CASSVDRRSPYNEQFF

D: .
J: TRBJ1-1
V: TRBV21-1
length: 17
size: .
DNA: TGTGCCAGCAGCCCGGGGGGGCGGACAGGTCGATGCACTGAAGCTTTCTTT
CDR3: CASSPGGRTGRCTEAFF

D: TRBD2
J: TRBJ2-2
V: TRBV9
length: 18
size: .
DNA: TGTGCCAGCAGCGGGGCCGCTAGCGGGAGCCCCCAACACCGGGAGCTGTTTTTT
CDR3: CASSGAASGSPQHRELFF

D: .
J: TRBJ2-2
V: TRBV6-2/TRBV6-3
length: 15
size: .
DNA: TGTGCCAGCAGTTTCCAGGGGATCAACACCGGGGAGCTGTTTTTT
CDR3: CASSFQGINTGELFF

D: TRBD2
J: TRBJ2-3
V: TRBV7-2
length: 15
size: .
DNA: TGTGCCAGCAGCACCAGTCGGGGGGGCACAGATACGCAGTATTTT
CDR3: CASSTSRGGTDTQYF

D: .
J: TRBJ1-2
V: TRBV3-1/TRBV3-2
length: 15
size: .
DNA: TGTGCCAGCAGCCAAGGGCGGGGTGGGTACTATGGCTACACCTTC
CDR3: CASSQGRGGYYGYTF

D: .
J: TRBJ2-1
V: TRBV4-1
length: 15
size: .
DNA: TGCGCCAGCAGCCAGCCCACGCGGGGACTCGGGGAGCAGTTCTTC
CDR3: CASSQPTRGLGEQFF

D: .
J: TRBJ1-2
V: TRBV28
length: 13
size: .
DNA: TGTGCCAGCAGTTTTGGGGGGGCGAGGGGCTACACCTTC
CDR3: CASSFGGARGYTF

D: TRBD1
J: TRBJ2-7
V: TRBV7-8
length: 14
size: once
DNA: TGTGCCAGCAGCTCGGGACAGGGCTCCTACGAGCAGTACTTC
CDR3: CASSSGQGSYEQYF

D: TRBD2
J: TRBJ2-7
V: TRBV27
length: 19
size: .
DNA: TGTGCCAGCAGGCACCACACCGGGACTAGCGGCGGCGTCCTTTACGAGCAGTACTTC
CDR3: CASRHHTGTSGGVLYEQYF

D: TRBD2
J: TRBJ2-5
V: TRBV4-2
length: 20
size: .
DNA: TGTGCCAGCAGCCTCCGAGAGGGGGAGCGGGAGGCCCTCCCGGGAGAGACCCAGTACTTC
CDR3: CASSLREGEREALPGETQYF

D: TRBD2
J: TRBJ2-1
V: TRBV24-1
length: 16
size: .
DNA: TGTGCCACCAGTGATTTGGCGGGGGGGCCCTACAATGAGCAGTTCTTC
CDR3: CATSDLAGGPYNEQFF

D: .
J: TRBJ1-2
V: TRBV5-6
length: 13
size: .
DNA: TGTGCCAGCAGCAGGGGTCTTCCAACGGGCTACACCTTC
CDR3: CASSRGLPTGYTF

D: .
J: TRBJ2-7
V: TRBV12-3/TRBV12-4
length: 12
size: .
DNA: TGTGCCAGCAGTGCGGCCTCCTACGAGCAGTACTTC
CDR3: CASSAASYEQYF

D: .
J: TRBJ2-3
V: TRBV7-6
length: 15
size: .
DNA: TGTGCCAGCGCCATCGGGGGGCTCGCGGCTAACGCGCAGTATTTT
CDR3: CASAIGGLAANAQYF

D: .
J: TRBJ1-4
V: TRBV10-2
length: 14
size: .
DNA: TGCGCCAGTGGGGCGACGGCCTCTAATGAAAAACTGTTTTTT
CDR3: CASGATASNEKLFF

D: TRBD2
J: TRBJ2-3
V: TRBV5-4
length: 13
size: .
DNA: TGTGCCAGCAGCTTGGCTTCGGGAGGGGTGCAGTATTTT
CDR3: CASSLASGGVQYF

D: .
J: TRBJ2-7
V: TRBV19
length: 16
size: .
DNA: TGTGCCAGTAGTACAGTGGGAACTCTGAGAGGAGGGGAGCAGTACTTC
CDR3: CASSTVGTLRGGEQYF

D: TRBD2
J: TRBJ2-7
V: TRBV24-1
length: 15
size: once
DNA: TGTGCCACCAGTGGACCAAACACGGGGGGCTACGAGCAGTACTTC
CDR3: CATSGPNTGGYEQYF

D: TRBD1
J: TRBJ1-2
V: TRBV9
length: 17
size: .
DNA: TGTGCCAGCAGCGTAGACGGGACAGGGGGCGCGAGTAGTGGCTACACCTTC
CDR3: CASSVDGTGGASSGYTF

D: TRBD1
J: TRBJ2-7
V: TRBV18
length: 17
size: .
DNA: TGTGCCAGCTCACCTTCCCGCCGGGACAGGGTGTGGGACGAGCAGTACTTC
CDR3: CASSPSRRDRVWDEQYF

D: TRBD2
J: TRBJ2-3
V: TRBV28
length: 15
size: .
DNA: TGTGCCAGCAGGGAAGCGGGAGCCCAACGCGATACGCAGTATTTT
CDR3: CASREAGAQRDTQYF

D: TRBD1
J: TRBJ2-5
V: TRBV19
length: 15
size: .
DNA: TGTGCCAGTAGCGACAGGGCGACAAACCAAGAGACCCAGTACTTC
CDR3: CASSDRATNQETQYF

D: TRBD1
J: TRBJ1-5
V: TRBV2
length: 15
size: .
DNA: TGTGCCAGCAGCAAAGGGACAGAAGTCAATCAGCCCCAGCATTTT
CDR3: CASSKGTEVNQPQHF

D: TRBD1
J: TRBJ2-6
V: TRBV19
length: 16
size: .
DNA: TGTGCCAGTAGTATCGACAGGGGGTCTGGGGCCAACGTCCTGACTTTC
CDR3: CASSIDRGSGANVLTF

D: .
J: TRBJ1-4
V: TRBV4-3
length: 16
size: .
DNA: TGCGCCAGCAGCCAAGAGGTCCTGGGGCCCAGAGAAAAACTGTTTTTT
CDR3: CASSQEVLGPREKLFF

D: .
J: TRBJ1-1
V: TRBV4-1
length: 13
size: once
DNA: TGCGCCAGCAGCCAAGGGCGGGTGGCTGAAGCTTTCTTT
CDR3: CASSQGRVAEAFF

D: .
J: TRBJ1-5
V: TRBV6-5
length: 13
size: .
DNA: TGTGCCAGCAGTTGGGCTAGCAATCAGCCCCAGCATTTT
CDR3: CASSWASNQPQHF

D: TRBD1
J: TRBJ1-3
V: TRBV6-5
length: 15
size: .
DNA: TGTGCCAGCACCTCCACAGGGGACTCTGGAAACACCATATATTTT
CDR3: CASTSTGDSGNTIYF

D: .
J: TRBJ2-3
V: TRBV7-2
length: 16
size: .
DNA: TGTGCCAGCAGCTTAACTCTATTATCAGGGTTGGATACGCAGTATTTT
CDR3: CASSLTLLSGLDTQYF

D: TRBD1
J: TRBJ1-1
V: TRBV6-2/TRBV6-3
length: 15
size: .
DNA: TGTGCCAGCAGTTGGGGGGACAGGAAGAGGACTGAAGCTTTCTTT
CDR3: CASSWGDRKRTEAFF

D: TRBD2
J: TRBJ2-7
V: TRBV5-4
length: 14
size: .
DNA: TGTGCCAGCAGCTTTAGCCCTAGCGGGGGCGAGCAGTACTTC
CDR3: CASSFSPSGGEQYF

D: TRBD2
J: TRBJ2-5
V: TRBV20-1
length: 15
size: .
DNA: TGCAGTGCTAGTAGTGGACTAGCGAACGTGGAGACCCAGTACTTC
CDR3: CSASSGLANVETQYF

D: .
J: TRBJ2-1
V: TRBV4-1
length: 15
size: .
DNA: TGCGCCAGCAGCCAAGATGGTAGGGGGAACAATGAGCAGTTCTTC
CDR3: CASSQDGRGNNEQFF

D: TRBD2
J: TRBJ2-5
V: TRBV10-3
length: 16
size: .
DNA: TGTGCCACGCGCCCAGCCGGGACTAGCGGACAAGAGACCCAGTACTTC
CDR3: CATRPAGTSGQETQYF

D: TRBD1
J: TRBJ1-2
V: TRBV19
length: 18
size: few
DNA: TGTGCCAGTAGCCTTAAACCGGGACAGGGGGATAAAGGCTATGGCTACACCTTC
CDR3: CASSLKPGQGDKGYGYTF

D: .
J: TRBJ1-1
V: TRBV7-9
length: 13
size: .
DNA: TGTGCCAGCAGCCGAACACGGGACACTGAAGCTTTCTTT
CDR3: CASSRTRDTEAFF

D: TRBD1
J: TRBJ2-1
V: TRBV7-3
length: 17
size: .
DNA: TGTGCCAGCAGCTCCCACAGTGGACAGGGGGGGTACAATGAGCAGTTCTTC
CDR3: CASSSHSGQGGYNEQFF

D: .
J: TRBJ1-3
V: TRBV6-5
length: 14
size: .
DNA: TGTGCCAGCAGCAGGACTGGCTCTGGAAACACCATATATTTT
CDR3: CASSRTGSGNTIYF